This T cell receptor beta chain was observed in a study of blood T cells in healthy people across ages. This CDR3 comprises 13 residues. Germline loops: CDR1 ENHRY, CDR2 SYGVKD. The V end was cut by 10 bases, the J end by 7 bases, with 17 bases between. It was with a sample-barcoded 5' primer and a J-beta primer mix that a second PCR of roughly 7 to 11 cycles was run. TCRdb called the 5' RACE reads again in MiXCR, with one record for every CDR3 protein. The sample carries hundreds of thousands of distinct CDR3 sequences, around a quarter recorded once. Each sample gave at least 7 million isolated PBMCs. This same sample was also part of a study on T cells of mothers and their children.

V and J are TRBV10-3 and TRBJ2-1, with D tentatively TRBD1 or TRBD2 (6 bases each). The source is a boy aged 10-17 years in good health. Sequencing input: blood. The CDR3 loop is CATQYGGLNEQFF. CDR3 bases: TGTGCCACCCAATATGGGGGGCTAAATGAGCAGTTCTTC.